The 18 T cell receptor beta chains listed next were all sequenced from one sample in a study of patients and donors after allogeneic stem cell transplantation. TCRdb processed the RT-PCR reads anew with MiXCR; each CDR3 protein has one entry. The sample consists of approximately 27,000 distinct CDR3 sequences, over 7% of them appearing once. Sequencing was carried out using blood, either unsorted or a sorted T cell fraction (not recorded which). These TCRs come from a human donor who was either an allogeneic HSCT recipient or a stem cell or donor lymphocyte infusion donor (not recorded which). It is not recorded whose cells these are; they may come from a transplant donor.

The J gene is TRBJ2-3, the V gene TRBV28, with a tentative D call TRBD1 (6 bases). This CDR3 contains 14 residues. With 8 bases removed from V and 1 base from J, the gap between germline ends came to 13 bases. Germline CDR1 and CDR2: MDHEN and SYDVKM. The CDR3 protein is CASRRTAGTDTQYF. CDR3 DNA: TGTGCCAGCCGCCGGACAGCCGGCACAGATACGCAGTATTTT.

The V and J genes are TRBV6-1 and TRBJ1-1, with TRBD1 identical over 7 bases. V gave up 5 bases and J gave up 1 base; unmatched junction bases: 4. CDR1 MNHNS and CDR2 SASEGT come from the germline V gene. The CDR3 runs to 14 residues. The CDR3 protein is CASSRDRTNTEAFF. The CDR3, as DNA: TGTGCCAGCAGTAGGGACAGAACGAACACTGAAGCTTTCTTT.

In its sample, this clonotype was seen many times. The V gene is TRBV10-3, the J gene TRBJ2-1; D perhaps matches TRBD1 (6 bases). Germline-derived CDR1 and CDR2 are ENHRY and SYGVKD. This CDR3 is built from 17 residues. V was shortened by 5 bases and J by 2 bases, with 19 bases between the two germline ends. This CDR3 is CAISKPDSKYAYNEQFF. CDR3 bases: TGTGCCATCAGTAAACCGGACAGTAAGTACGCCTACAATGAGCAGTTCTTC.

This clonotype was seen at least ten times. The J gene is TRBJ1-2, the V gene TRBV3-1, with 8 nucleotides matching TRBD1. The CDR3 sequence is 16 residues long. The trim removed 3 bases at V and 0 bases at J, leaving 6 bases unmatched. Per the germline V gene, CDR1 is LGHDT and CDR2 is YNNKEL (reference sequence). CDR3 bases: TGTGCCAGCAGCCAGAGACAGGGGTTGGCTAACTATGGCTACACCTTC. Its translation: CASSQRQGLANYGYTF.

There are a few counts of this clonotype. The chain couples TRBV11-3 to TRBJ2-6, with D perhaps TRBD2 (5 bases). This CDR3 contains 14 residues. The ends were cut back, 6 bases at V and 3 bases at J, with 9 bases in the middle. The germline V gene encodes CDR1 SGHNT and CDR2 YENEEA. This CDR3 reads CASSSEGGANVLTF. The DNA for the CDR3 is TGTGCCAGCAGTTCCGAGGGTGGGGCCAACGTCCTGACTTTC.

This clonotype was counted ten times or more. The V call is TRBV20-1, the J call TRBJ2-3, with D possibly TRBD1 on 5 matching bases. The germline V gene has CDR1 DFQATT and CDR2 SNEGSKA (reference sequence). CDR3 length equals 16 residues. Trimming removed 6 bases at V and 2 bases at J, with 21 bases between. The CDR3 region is CSAREPIRFTTDTQYF. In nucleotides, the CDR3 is TGCAGTGCCAGGGAACCGATACGATTTACCACAGATACGCAGTATTTT.

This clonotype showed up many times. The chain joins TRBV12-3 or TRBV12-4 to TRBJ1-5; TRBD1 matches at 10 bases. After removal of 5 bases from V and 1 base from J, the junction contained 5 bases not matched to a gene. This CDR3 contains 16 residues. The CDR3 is CASSAGTGVSNQPQHF. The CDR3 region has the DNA TGTGCCAGCAGTGCCGGGACAGGGGTCAGCAATCAGCCCCAGCATTTT.

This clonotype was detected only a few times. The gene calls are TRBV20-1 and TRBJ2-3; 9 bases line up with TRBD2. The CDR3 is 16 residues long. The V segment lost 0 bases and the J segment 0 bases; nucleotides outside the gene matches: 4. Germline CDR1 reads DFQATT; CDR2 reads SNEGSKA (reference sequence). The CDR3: CSARDPSGESTDTQYF. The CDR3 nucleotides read TGCAGTGCTAGAGACCCTAGCGGGGAGAGCACAGATACGCAGTATTTT.

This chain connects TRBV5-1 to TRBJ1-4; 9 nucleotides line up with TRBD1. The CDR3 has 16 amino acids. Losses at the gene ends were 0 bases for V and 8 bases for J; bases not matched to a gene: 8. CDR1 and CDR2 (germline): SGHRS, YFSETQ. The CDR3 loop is CASSLGGQGSGEKLFF. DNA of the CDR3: TGCGCCAGCAGCTTGGGGGGACAGGGATCGGGCGAAAAACTGTTTTTT.

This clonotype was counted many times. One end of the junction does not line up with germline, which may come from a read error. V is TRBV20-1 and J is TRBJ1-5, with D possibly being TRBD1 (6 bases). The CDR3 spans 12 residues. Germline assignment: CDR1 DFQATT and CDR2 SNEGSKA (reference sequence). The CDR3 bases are TGCAGCGCTAGGGGGGCCGATAGGCCCCAGCATTTT. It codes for CSARGADRPQHF.

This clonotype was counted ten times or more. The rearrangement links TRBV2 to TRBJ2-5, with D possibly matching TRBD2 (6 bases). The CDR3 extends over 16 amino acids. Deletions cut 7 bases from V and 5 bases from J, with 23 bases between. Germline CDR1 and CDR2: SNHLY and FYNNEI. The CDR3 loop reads CASTEGLLPSGETQYF. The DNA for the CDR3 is TGTGCCAGCACCGAAGGGCTACTTCCGAGCGGGGAGACCCAGTACTTC.

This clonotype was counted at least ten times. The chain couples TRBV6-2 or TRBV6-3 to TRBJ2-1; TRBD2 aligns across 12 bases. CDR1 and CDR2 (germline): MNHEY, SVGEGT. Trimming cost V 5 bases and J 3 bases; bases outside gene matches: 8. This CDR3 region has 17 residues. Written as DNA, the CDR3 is TGTGCCAGCAGTCGTAGACTAGCGGGAGTTTTCTACAATGAGCAGTTCTTC. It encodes CASSRRLAGVFYNEQFF.

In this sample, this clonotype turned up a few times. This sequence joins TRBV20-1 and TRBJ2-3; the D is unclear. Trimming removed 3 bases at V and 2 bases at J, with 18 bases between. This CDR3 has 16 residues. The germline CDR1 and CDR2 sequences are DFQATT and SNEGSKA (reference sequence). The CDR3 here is CSARILTERVTDTQYF. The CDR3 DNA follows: TGCAGTGCTAGGATCCTTACTGAGAGAGTCACAGATACGCAGTATTTT.

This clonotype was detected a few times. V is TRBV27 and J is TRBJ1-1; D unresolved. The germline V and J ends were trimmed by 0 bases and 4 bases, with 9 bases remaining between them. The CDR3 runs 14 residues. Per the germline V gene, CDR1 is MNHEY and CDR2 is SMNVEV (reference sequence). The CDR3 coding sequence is TGTGCCAGCAGTTTATCGCGGTCAAGCACTGAAGCTTTCTTT. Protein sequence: CASSLSRSSTEAFF.

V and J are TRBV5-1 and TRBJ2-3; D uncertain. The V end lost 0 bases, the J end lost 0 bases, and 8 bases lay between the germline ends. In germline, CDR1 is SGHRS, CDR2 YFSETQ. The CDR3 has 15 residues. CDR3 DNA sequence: TGCGCCAGCAGCTTGGAGCACGGAAGCACAGATACGCAGTATTTT. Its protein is CASSLEHGSTDTQYF.

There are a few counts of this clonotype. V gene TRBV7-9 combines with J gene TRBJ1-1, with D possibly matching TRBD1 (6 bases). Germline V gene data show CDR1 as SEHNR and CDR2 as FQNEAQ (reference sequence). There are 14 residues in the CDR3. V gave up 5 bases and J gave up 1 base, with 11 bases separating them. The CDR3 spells CASSPDRRNTEAFF. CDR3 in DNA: TGTGCCAGCAGCCCGGACAGAAGGAACACTGAAGCTTTCTTT.

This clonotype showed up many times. The DNA for the CDR3 is TGTGCCAGCAGTAACGGACTAGCGGGAGGGACTCTCTACGAGCAGTACTTC. This codes for CASSNGLAGGTLYEQYF. The chain couples TRBV28 to TRBJ2-7; TRBD2 aligns across 15 bases. The CDR3 contains 17 residues. Unmatched junction bases numbered 8, after V lost 5 bases and J lost 3 bases. Germline V CDR1 and CDR2: MDHEN, SYDVKM.

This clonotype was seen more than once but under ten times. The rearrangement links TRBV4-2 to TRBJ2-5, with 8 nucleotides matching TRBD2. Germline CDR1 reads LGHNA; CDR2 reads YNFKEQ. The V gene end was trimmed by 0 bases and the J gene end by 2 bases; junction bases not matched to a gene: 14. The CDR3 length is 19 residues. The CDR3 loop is CASSQEPPRGGRGQETQYF. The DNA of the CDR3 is TGTGCCAGCAGCCAAGAACCCCCCCGGGGGGGCCGGGGACAAGAGACCCAGTACTTC.